This TCR beta chain was captured in a study of OX40 agonist ivuxolimab in advanced cancers. The CDR3 length is 14 residues. Germline lookup yields CDR1 SGHAT and CDR2 FQNNGV. V lost 5 bases, J lost 2 bases, and 6 bases stayed unmatched. Data came from immunoSEQ multiplex PCR; TCRdb stores just in-frame clones and leaves some out. Altogether some 58,000 clones are present, about 89% being singletons, with the ten largest covering approximately 0.8%. The origin of this receptor is an adult with an advanced solid tumor such as melanoma, head and neck, liver or kidney cancer. The chain links TRBV11-2 to TRBJ2-7, with 7 positions matching TRBD2. Specimen: CD4+ or CD8+ T cells sorted from blood, collected in a trial of the OX40 agonist ivuxolimab. The CDR3 DNA reads as TGTGCCAGCAGCCGACTAGCCAGCCCCTACGAGCAGTACTTC. This sequence encodes CASSRLASPYEQYF.